This T cell receptor beta chain was sequenced in a study of beta chain features in type 1 diabetes. This clone was seen a few times. Its antigen is still unknown. Each of the CD4+ naive, central memory, regulatory and stem cell-like memory populations was sorted via CD45RO/CCR7/CD25/CD127/CD95/CD27. All of the isolated RNA was reverse transcribed, so expressed TCRB transcripts were sequenced. Clones were read by immunoSEQ multiplex PCR, and TCRdb kept only the in-frame ones, dropping some. The sample consists of 500,000 to 650,000 clones, over 10% of them appearing once. The germline CDR1 and CDR2 sequences are LNHDA and SQIVND (reference sequence). The CDR3 loop spans 15 amino acids. V shed 1 base, J shed 7 bases, and the junction held 7 bases outside the gene matches. Regarding the study as a whole: Patients with Type 1 diabetes showed moderately but significantly shorter TCRB CDR3s in all four CD4+ subsets. Highly expressing activated T cells could be over-counted with a cDNA template. A closer apparent resemblance between naive, central memory and Treg TCRB repertoires was seen in patients than in healthy donors.

The sequence was collected from a man younger than 45 with type 1 diabetes. Sequencing was done on a sample of naive CD4+ T cells from blood. The chain uses TRBV19 and TRBJ2-7; 10 nucleotides align to TRBD2. For the CDR3, the DNA is TGTGCCAGTAGTATAGCGGCTAGCGGGGGAGAGGAGCAGTACTTC. Amino acid sequence: CASSIAASGGEEQYF.